A selection of T cell receptor beta chains follows, all from one sample in a study of Tregs in tolerant kidney transplant recipients. Repertoires were generated with immunoSEQ multiplex PCR, while TCRdb's copy carries only in-frame clones and drops some. The repertoire holds some 240,000 clones, about 80% seen once, with less than 0.75% in the top ten. Input material: CD4+ T cells from blood. The receptors originated from a human donor in good health. Each CDR3 is given with its conserved first and last residue. A D gene is named only where the DNA matches it firmly. Only some rows state a clone size, as once, few, many or a class for expanded clones.

d_call clone_size j_call v_call cdr3_nt cdr3_aa
TRBD1 - TRBJ2-1 TRBV18 TGTGCCAGCTCACCTCTAGGACAGGGTTCCTACAATGAGCAGTTCTTC CASSPLGQGSYNEQFF
- - TRBJ1-3 TRBV18 TGTGCCAGCTCGTCGGCGGCTTCTGGAAACACCATATATTTT CASSSAASGNTIYF
- few TRBJ1-3 TRBV7-6 TGTGCCAGCAGCTCAGGACGGAGCTCTGGAAACACCATATATTTT CASSSGRSSGNTIYF
- - TRBJ1-2 TRBV6-1 TGTGCCAGCAGTGAAGGAAGTGGCTACACCTTC CASSEGSGYTF
- - TRBJ1-2 TRBV9 TGTGCCAGCAGCGTAGCTGGGGGGGATAGCTATGGCTACACCTTC CASSVAGGDSYGYTF
- - TRBJ2-1 TRBV20-1 TGCAGTGCTCTACCCGTGAATGAGCAGTTCTTC CSALPVNEQFF
- few TRBJ2-5 TRBV15 TGTGCCACCAGTCCCGAACAGGTTGAAGAGACCCAGTACTTC CATSPEQVEETQYF
- - TRBJ2-2 TRBV12-2 TGTGCAAGTCGCTTACCATTTAACCCTTGGCTAGCGGGAGGGCCGAACACCGGGGAGCTGTTTTTT CASRLPFNPWLAGGPNTGELFF
- - TRBJ1-6 TRBV5-4 TGTGCCAGCAGCCCGGCCACGGCAGGCGGTAATTCACCCCTCCACTTT CASSPATAGGNSPLHF
TRBD1 - TRBJ2-1 TRBV2 TGTGCCAGCAGGCAGGGGGTGGGTGAGCAGTTCTTC CASRQGVGEQFF
TRBD1 once TRBJ1-4 TRBV5-8 TGTGCCAGCAGCCCGGGGACAGCAACTAATGAAAAACTGTTTTTT CASSPGTATNEKLFF
TRBD1 - TRBJ2-1 TRBV6-1 TGTGCCAGCAGTCCCCGGGACAGGGGGGTGGGTGAGCAGTTCTTC CASSPRDRGVGEQFF
- once TRBJ2-3 TRBV12-2 TGTGCAAGTCGACCCACGACGTACCCTAGCACAGATACGCAGTATTTT CASRPTTYPSTDTQYF
- - TRBJ1-2 TRBV2 TGTGCCAGCAGGGGTGACAGCCTTGGCTATGGCTACACCTTC CASRGDSLGYGYTF
- few TRBJ2-1 TRBV7-2 TGTGCCAGCAGCTTGGGGGGACCATACAATGAGCAGTTCTTC CASSLGGPYNEQFF
- - TRBJ2-2 TRBV30 TGTGCCTGGAGTAGGGACACCGGGGAGCTGTTTTTT CAWSRDTGELFF
- - TRBJ2-5 TRBV7-2 TGTGCCAGCAGCTTAAGTGTAGAGACCCAGTACTTC CASSLSVETQYF
- once TRBJ1-3 TRBV19 TGTGCCAGTAGACTGGACCAGAGCTCTGGAAACACCATATATTTT CASRLDQSSGNTIYF
- - TRBJ2-7 TRBV18 TGTGCCAGCTCACCATCGACACAGACCTACGAGCAGTACTTC CASSPSTQTYEQYF
TRBD1 - TRBJ2-1 TRBV6-5 TGTGCCAGCAGGACAACCGGGACAGGGGACAATGAGCAGTTCTTC CASRTTGTGDNEQFF
- once TRBJ2-2 TRBV11-2 TGTGCCAGCAGCTTAGTTGCCGGGGAGCTGTTTTTT CASSLVAGELFF
- once TRBJ2-7 TRBV21-1 TGTGCCAGCAGTCCGAGGGGCCGCTCCTACGAGCAGTACTTC CASSPRGRSYEQYF
- - TRBJ2-7 TRBV6-6 TGTGCCAGCAGCCCGGGGTGGGACGAGCAGTACTTC CASSPGWDEQYF
- - TRBJ2-7 TRBV6-1 TGTGCCAGCAAGGAGCAAGGGGCAGGGTTGTACGAGCAGTACTTC CASKEQGAGLYEQYF
TRBD1 - TRBJ2-4 TRBV5-4 TGTGCCAGCAGCTTGGCGACAGGGAAAAACATTCAGTACTTC CASSLATGKNIQYF
- few TRBJ2-5 TRBV4-2 TGTGCCAGCAGCCAAGATCTAGAGACCCAGTACTTC CASSQDLETQYF
TRBD2 - TRBJ2-3 TRBV5-1 TGCGCCAGCAGCGGTAGCGGGGGGGCCGCAGATACGCAGTATTTT CASSGSGGAADTQYF
TRBD2 - TRBJ2-7 TRBV7-2 TGTGCCAGCAGCTTAGCGTCTAGCGGGGCATCCTACGAGCAGTACTTC CASSLASSGASYEQYF
TRBD1 once TRBJ1-2 TRBV6-5 TGTGCCAGCAGTTACTCGCACTATACCGGGACAGACTTC CASSYSHYTGTDF
- - TRBJ2-7 TRBV4-1 TGCGCCAGCAGCCAAGTGGGCAGAAGCTCCTACGAGCAGTACTTC CASSQVGRSSYEQYF
TRBD1 once TRBJ1-1 TRBV11-2 TGTGCCAGCAGCTTCAGGGGGCTGGACACTGAAGCTTTCTTT CASSFRGLDTEAFF
TRBD2 - TRBJ2-2 TRBV5-1 TGCGCCAGCAGCTCAACTAGCGGGAGGTACACCGGGGAGCTGTTTTTT CASSSTSGRYTGELFF
- - TRBJ1-1 TRBV6-4 TGTGCCAGCAGTGCCGCTGGGCTCACTGAAGCTTTCTTT CASSAAGLTEAFF
TRBD1 - TRBJ2-7 TRBV5-5 TGTGCCAGCAGCTTGGTGCGGCAGGGGGCCCACGAGCAGTACTTC CASSLVRQGAHEQYF
TRBD1 - TRBJ2-7 TRBV5-1 TGCGCCAGCAGCCGACCTAAGGGGGCCGCGGACGAGCAGTACTTC CASSRPKGAADEQYF
TRBD1 few TRBJ1-1 TRBV27 TGTGCCAGCACACAGGGGGTCACTGAAGCTTTCTTT CASTQGVTEAFF
- - TRBJ1-3 TRBV5-1 TGCGCCAGCAGCTTGGACAGAAGCTCTGGAAACACCATATATTTT CASSLDRSSGNTIYF
- - TRBJ1-2 TRBV10-2 TGCGCCAGCAGTGCAATAGGGGATCTCGGTGGCTACACCTTC CASSAIGDLGGYTF
TRBD2 - TRBJ2-1 TRBV14 TGTGCCAGCAGCCAACGACCGGGACTAGCGGGAGTTGGTGAGCAGTTCTTC CASSQRPGLAGVGEQFF
- - TRBJ1-1 TRBV18 TGTGCCAGCTCACAGAGTCAGGGGAATGAAGCTTTCTTT CASSQSQGNEAFF
- few TRBJ1-4 TRBV7-9 TGTGCCAGCAGCTCGACAGGTGGGGTTGAAAAACTGTTTTTT CASSSTGGVEKLFF
- - TRBJ1-1 TRBV6-5 TGTGCCACTAGGGACACCCCCATGCAAGCTTTCTTT CATRDTPMQAFF
TRBD2 - TRBJ2-1 TRBV5-8 TGTGCCAGCAGACGCGGGACTAGCGGATACAATGAGCAGTTCTTC CASRRGTSGYNEQFF
- - TRBJ1-1 TRBV5-1 TGCGCCAGCAGCTTGCTACAGGGAGTGAACACTGAAGCTTTCTTT CASSLLQGVNTEAFF
- few TRBJ1-3 TRBV7-8 TGTGCCAGCAGCTTCCGTAGGGGTTCTGGAAACACCATATATTTT CASSFRRGSGNTIYF
- - TRBJ2-6 TRBV5-4 TGTGCCAGCGATTCTGGGGCCAACGTCCTGACTTTC CASDSGANVLTF
- once TRBJ2-3 TRBV10-3 TGTGCCATCAGTGAGTGGAGCACAGATACGCAGTATTTT CAISEWSTDTQYF
- - TRBJ1-1 TRBV7-9 TGTGCCAGCAGCTCCAAGGACGGGAGAGAAGCTTTCTTT CASSSKDGREAFF
TRBD1 - TRBJ1-2 TRBV6-1 TGTGCCAGCAGTGCCCCCGGGACAGGGAGCGGTGGCTACACCTTC CASSAPGTGSGGYTF